A single sample gave rise to the 13 T cell receptor beta chains below, sequenced in a study of shared T cell receptors in the human thymus. Sequencing was performed with immunoSEQ multiplex PCR; in TCRdb, only in-frame clones are kept and a portion is missing. Seen here are under 700,000 clones, 78% observed once, and the top ten hold 0.01% to 0.015%. These same data were also listed under a study on human thymus T cells.

Sample: thymocytes. These receptors were obtained from a boy under two years old with a congenital heart defect.

This clone was found a few times. CDR3 sequence: CASSPRVRGRGEQYF. DNA for the CDR3: TGTGCCAGCAGCCCGCGAGTCAGGGGGCGCGGCGAGCAGTACTTC. The chain uses TRBV11-2 and TRBJ2-7, with 8 bases fitting TRBD1. CDR1 SGHAT and CDR2 FQNNGV come from the germline V gene. CDR3 length: 15 amino acids. V was pared by 5 bases and J by 6 bases, with 12 bases of the junction left unmatched.

The genes are TRBV19 and TRBJ2-2, with D tentatively TRBD2 (6 bases). The CDR3 length is 15 residues. The ends were cut back, 1 base at V and 7 bases at J, with 13 bases in the middle. CDR1 is LNHDA, CDR2 SQIVND, per germline (reference sequence). CDR3 protein: CASSIVRGSGGELFF. The CDR3 nucleotides read TGTGCCAGTAGTATAGTCCGGGGGTCTGGCGGGGAGCTGTTTTTT.

The chain links TRBV7-2 to TRBJ1-1, with unresolved D. The CDR3 totals 14 residues. Germline CDR1 and CDR2: SGHTA and FQGNSA. Trimming took off 0 bases at V and 1 base at J, with 6 bases between the two ends. The CDR3, as DNA: TGTGCCAGCAGCTTAGCCCCGGGGAACACTGAAGCTTTCTTT. This encodes CASSLAPGNTEAFF.

The chain combines TRBV12-5 with TRBJ2-7, with TRBD1 matching over 9 bases. This CDR3 comprises 16 residues. Germline V gene sequence: CDR1 LGHNT, CDR2 FRNRAP. With V trimmed by 0 bases and J by 6 bases, 9 bases remained unmatched. CDR3 sequence reads: CASGLVHPGQGSEQYF. In nucleotides, the CDR3 is TGTGCTAGTGGTTTGGTACATCCGGGACAGGGCTCCGAGCAGTACTTC.

This chain uses TRBV27 with TRBJ2-7, with unresolved D. V lost 5 bases and J 0 bases, leaving 20 bases between the germline ends. This CDR3 is 17 amino acids long. Germline loops: CDR1 MNHEY, CDR2 SMNVEV (reference sequence). The CDR3 reads CASSTTVVPPSSYEQYF. The CDR3, as DNA: TGTGCCAGCAGTACAACAGTCGTACCCCCGAGCTCCTACGAGCAGTACTTC.

This sequence joins TRBV28 and TRBJ2-2; D unresolved. The CDR3 loop spans 9 amino acids. V was trimmed by 2 bases and J by 14 bases, leaving 3 bases between them. Germline CDR1 is MDHEN and CDR2 is SYDVKM. The CDR3 DNA follows: TGTGCCAGCAGTTTACAACTGTTTTTT. This gives the protein CASSLQLFF. Full variable domain (remainder filled in from reference TRBV28 and TRBJ2-2): DVKVTQSSRYLVKRTGEKVFLECVQDMDHENMFWYRQDPGLGLRLIYFSYDVKMKEKGDIPEGYSVSREKKERFSLILESASTNQTSMYLCASSLQLFFGEGSRLTVL.

The CDR3 nucleotides read TGTGCCAGCAGCCAAGATCTGCGGGGGGGGGCGGAAACCTACGAGCAGTACTTC. Translated, it gives CASSQDLRGGAETYEQYF. The genes are TRBV4-2 and TRBJ2-7, with 9 bases aligning to TRBD2. The CDR3 contains 18 residues. The trim removed 0 bases at V and 2 bases at J, leaving 11 bases unmatched. Per germline, CDR1 LGHNA and CDR2 YNFKEQ.

The rearrangement uses TRBV18 and TRBJ2-7, with TRBD1 identical over 8 bases. J gave up 1 base and V 6 bases, and 8 bases lay outside the gene matches. Germline V gene sequence: CDR1 KGHSH, CDR2 LQKENI. The CDR3 spans 15 residues. The CDR3 loop reads CASSQPDRASYEQYF. The DNA for the CDR3 is TGTGCCAGCTCGCAACCGGACAGGGCTTCCTACGAGCAGTACTTC.

The rearrangement links TRBV11-2 to TRBJ2-7, with 9 bases aligning to TRBD2. The J segment lost 2 bases and the V segment lost 0 bases, leaving 5 bases of the junction unmatched. CDR3 length: 16 residues. Germline V gene sequence: CDR1 SGHAT, CDR2 FQNNGV. DNA for the CDR3: TGTGCCAGCAGCTTAGATAGTAGCGGGGGACCCTACGAGCAGTACTTC. Translating gives CASSLDSSGGPYEQYF.

The CDR3 protein is CASRGGGDEQFF. DNA of the CDR3: TGTGCCAGCAGAGGAGGGGGCGATGAGCAGTTCTTC. This chain connects TRBV28 to TRBJ2-1; TRBD1 might be the D (7 bases). The germline V gene has CDR1 MDHEN and CDR2 SYDVKM. CDR3 length equals 12 residues. Trimming shortened V by 6 bases and J by 8 bases, and 11 bases separated the two germline ends.

The chain is built from TRBV27 and TRBJ2-7; D remains unclear. Deletions cut 5 bases from V and 2 bases from J, with 16 bases between. Germline CDR1 reads MNHEY; CDR2 reads SMNVEV (reference sequence). The CDR3 consists of 15 residues. The CDR3 loop reads CASSPWPDWTYEQYF. DNA of the CDR3: TGTGCCAGCAGTCCATGGCCTGACTGGACCTACGAGCAGTACTTC.

V and J are TRBV5-4 and TRBJ1-3, with D perhaps TRBD1 (6 bases). Trimming shortened V by 4 bases and J by 1 base, and 9 bases separated the two germline ends. Germline V gene lookup returns CDR1 SGHNT and CDR2 YYREEE (reference sequence). The length of the CDR3 is 14 residues. Written as DNA, the CDR3 is TGTGCCAGCAGCCCACAGGGTTCTGGAAACACCATATATTTT. Translation gives CASSPQGSGNTIYF.

This clone was picked up a small number of times. The sample contains more than one DNA sequence encoding this CDR3. The chain combines TRBV4-2 with TRBJ2-3; D remains ambiguous. The V gene lost 0 bases and the J gene lost 5 bases, with 6 bases spanning the gap. The CDR3 covers 13 residues. The germline V gene encodes CDR1 LGHNA and CDR2 YNFKEQ. CDR3 in DNA: TGTGCCAGCAGCCAAGATAGAGTAGATACGCAGTATTTT. Protein: CASSQDRVDTQYF.